The table lists the clone carrying this TCR beta chain with a few counts. Its matching antigen is unknown. The sample comes from a study of T-cell reconstitution after alpha-beta-depleted transplantation in children. Preparation of the TCRbeta library involved a method that used unique molecular identifiers. Using its own MiXCR run on the PCR reads, TCRdb lists one record per CDR3 protein. The table includes some 830,000 distinct CDR3 sequences, 15% to 20% detected once. Notes on the study in general: Most T-cell counts and diversity one year after the transplant came from T cells that were newly produced. Recipient T cells and thymic progenitors that survived were the source of the high TCRbeta diversity seen at day 60 in some patients. Several hundred expanded graft clones reportedly were the source of alpha-beta T cells about two months after transplant.

Trimming pared 6 bases from V and 1 base from J, leaving 16 bases between. Looked up from germline, CDR1 is LNHNV and CDR2 is YYDKDF (reference sequence). This CDR3 has 16 amino acids. The chain employs TRBV15 and TRBJ2-1, with D perhaps TRBD1 or TRBD2 (5 bases each). The sequencing here drew on PBMCs, mostly from graft donor cells, taken 360 days after TCRalphabeta/CD19-depleted stem cell transplant. This receptor was obtained from a male patient aged 5 to 17 who had a stem cell transplant for acute lymphoblastic leukemia, so the T cells may come from the graft donor. Written as DNA, the CDR3 is TGTGCCACCAGTGATGGGGGAGCAGGTTCCTACAATGAGCAGTTCTTC. This encodes CATSDGGAGSYNEQFF.